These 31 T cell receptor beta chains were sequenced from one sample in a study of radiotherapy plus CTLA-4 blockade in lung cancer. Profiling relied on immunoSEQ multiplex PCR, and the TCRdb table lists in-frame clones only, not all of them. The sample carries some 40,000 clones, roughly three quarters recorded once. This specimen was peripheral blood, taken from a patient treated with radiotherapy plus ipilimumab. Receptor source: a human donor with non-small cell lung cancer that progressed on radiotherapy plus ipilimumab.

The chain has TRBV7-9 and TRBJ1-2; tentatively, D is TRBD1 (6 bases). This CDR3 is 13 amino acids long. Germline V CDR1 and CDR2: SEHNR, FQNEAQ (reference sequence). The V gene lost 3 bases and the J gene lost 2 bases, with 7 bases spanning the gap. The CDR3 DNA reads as TGTGCCAGCAGCTTTACAGGGAACTATGGCTACACCTTC. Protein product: CASSFTGNYGYTF.

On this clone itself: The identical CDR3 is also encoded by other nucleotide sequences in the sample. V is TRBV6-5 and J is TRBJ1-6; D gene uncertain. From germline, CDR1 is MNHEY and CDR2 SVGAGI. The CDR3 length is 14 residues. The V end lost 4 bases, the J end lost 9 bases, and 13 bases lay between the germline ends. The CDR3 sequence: CASSLTRVGSPLHF. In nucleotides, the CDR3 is TGTGCCAGCAGTTTAACCCGGGTGGGTTCACCCCTCCACTTT.

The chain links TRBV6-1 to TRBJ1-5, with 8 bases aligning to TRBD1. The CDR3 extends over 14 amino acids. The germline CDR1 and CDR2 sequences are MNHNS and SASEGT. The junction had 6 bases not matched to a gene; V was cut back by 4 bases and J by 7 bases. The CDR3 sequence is CASSVTGGRQPQHF. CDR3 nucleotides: TGTGCCAGCAGTGTAACAGGGGGACGGCAGCCCCAGCATTTT.

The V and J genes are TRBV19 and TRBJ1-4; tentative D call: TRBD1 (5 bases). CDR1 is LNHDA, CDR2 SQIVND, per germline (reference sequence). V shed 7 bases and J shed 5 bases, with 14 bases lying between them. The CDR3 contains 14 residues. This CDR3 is CASTLLGGNEKLFF. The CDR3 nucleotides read TGTGCCAGTACCCTCCTTGGGGGGAATGAAAAACTGTTTTTT. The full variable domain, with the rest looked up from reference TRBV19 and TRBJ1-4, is DGGITQSPKYLFRKEGQNVTLSCEQNLNHDAMYWYRQDPGQGLRLIYYSQIVNDFQKGDIAEGYSVSREKKESFPLTVTSAQKNPTAFYLCASTLLGGNEKLFFGSGTQLSVL.

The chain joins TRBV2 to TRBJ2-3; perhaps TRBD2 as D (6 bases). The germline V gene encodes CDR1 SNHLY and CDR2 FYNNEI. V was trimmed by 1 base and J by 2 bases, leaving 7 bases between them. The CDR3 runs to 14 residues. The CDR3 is CASSEGGVTDTQYF. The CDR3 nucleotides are TGTGCCAGCAGTGAAGGCGGGGTCACAGATACGCAGTATTTT.

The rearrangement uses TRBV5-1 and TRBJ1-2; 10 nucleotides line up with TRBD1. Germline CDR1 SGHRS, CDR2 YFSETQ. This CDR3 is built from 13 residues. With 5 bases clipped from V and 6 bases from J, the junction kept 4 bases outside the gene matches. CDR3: CASSPGQGHGYTF. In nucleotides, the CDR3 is TGCGCCAGCAGTCCGGGACAGGGGCATGGCTACACCTTC.

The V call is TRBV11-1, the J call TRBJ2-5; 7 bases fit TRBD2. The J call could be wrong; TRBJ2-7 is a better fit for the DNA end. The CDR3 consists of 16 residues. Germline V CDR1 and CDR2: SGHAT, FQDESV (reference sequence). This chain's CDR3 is CASSLQVGSGSYEQYF. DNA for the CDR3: TGTGCCAGCAGCTTACAAGTCGGTAGCGGGTCCTACGAGCAGTACTTC.

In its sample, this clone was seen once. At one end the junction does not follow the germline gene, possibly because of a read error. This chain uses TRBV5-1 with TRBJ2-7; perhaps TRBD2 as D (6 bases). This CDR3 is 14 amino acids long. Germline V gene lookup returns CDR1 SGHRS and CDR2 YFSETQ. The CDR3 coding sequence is TGCGCCAGCAGCTTGGCGGGACTCAACTACGAGCAGCACTTC. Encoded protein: CASSLAGLNYEQHF.

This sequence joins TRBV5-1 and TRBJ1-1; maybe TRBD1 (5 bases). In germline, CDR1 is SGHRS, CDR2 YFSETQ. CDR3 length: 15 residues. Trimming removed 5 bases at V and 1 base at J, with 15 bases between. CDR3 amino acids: CASRTDWIGNTEAFF. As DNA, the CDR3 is TGCGCCAGCAGGACAGATTGGATTGGGAACACTGAAGCTTTCTTT.

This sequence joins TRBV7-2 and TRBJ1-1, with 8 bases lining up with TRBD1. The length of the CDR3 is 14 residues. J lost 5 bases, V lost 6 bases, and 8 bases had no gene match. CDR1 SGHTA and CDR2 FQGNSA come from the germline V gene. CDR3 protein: CASSHRTGWTEAFF. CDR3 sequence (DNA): TGTGCCAGCAGTCATAGGACAGGGTGGACTGAAGCTTTCTTT.

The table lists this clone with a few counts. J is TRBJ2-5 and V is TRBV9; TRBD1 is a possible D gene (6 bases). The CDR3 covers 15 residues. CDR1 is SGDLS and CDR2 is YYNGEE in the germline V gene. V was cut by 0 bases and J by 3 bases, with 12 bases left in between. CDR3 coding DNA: TGTGCCAGCAGCGTAGCTCTAGGGGGAAAAGAGACCCAGTACTTC. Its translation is CASSVALGGKETQYF.

The CDR3 DNA is TGTGCCATCAGTGCCAGGGACTCTGGAAACACCATATATTTT. As protein: CAISARDSGNTIYF. The rearrangement uses TRBV10-3 and TRBJ1-3; a possible D gene is TRBD1 (5 bases). Germline V gene data show CDR1 as ENHRY and CDR2 as SYGVKD. The ends were cut back, 4 bases at V and 0 bases at J, with 7 bases in the middle. The CDR3 has 14 amino acids.

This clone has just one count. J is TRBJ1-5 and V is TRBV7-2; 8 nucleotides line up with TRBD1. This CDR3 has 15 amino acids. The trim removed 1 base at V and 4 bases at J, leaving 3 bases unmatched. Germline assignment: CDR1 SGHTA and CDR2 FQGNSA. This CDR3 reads CASSLGTGSNQPQHF. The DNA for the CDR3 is TGTGCCAGCAGCTTAGGGACAGGGTCGAATCAGCCCCAGCATTTT. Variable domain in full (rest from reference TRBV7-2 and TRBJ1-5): GAGVSQSPSNKVTEKGKDVELRCDPISGHTALYWYRQSLGQGLEFLIYFQGNSAPDKSGLPSDRFSAERTGGSVSTLTIQRTQQEDSAVYLCASSLGTGSNQPQHFGDGTRLSIL.

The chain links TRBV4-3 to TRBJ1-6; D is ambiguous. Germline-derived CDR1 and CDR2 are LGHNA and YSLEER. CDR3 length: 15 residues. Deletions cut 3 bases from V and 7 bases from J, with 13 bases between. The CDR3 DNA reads TGCGCCAGCAGCCACCCTGGGCTCAGAAATTCACCCCTCCACTTT. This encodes CASSHPGLRNSPLHF.

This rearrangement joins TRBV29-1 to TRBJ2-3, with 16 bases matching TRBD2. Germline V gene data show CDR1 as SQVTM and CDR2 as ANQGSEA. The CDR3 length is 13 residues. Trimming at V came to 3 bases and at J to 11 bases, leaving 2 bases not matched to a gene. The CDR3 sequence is CSVEGLAGGLQYF. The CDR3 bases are TGCAGCGTTGAGGGACTAGCGGGGGGGCTGCAGTATTTT.

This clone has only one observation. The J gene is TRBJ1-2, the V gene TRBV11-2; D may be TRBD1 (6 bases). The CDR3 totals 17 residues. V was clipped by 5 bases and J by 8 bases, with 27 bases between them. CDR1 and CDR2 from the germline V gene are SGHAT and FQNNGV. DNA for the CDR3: TGTGCCAGCAGCCCCACCCTCCCAGGGGCCAGGTGGGAGGGCTACACCTTC. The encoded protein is CASSPTLPGARWEGYTF. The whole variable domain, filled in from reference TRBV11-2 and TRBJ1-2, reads EAGVAQSPRYKIIEKRQSVAFWCNPISGHATLYWYQQILGQGPKLLIQFQNNGVVDDSQLPKDRFSAERLKGVDSTLKIQPAKLEDSAVYLCASSPTLPGARWEGYTFGSGTRLTVV.

CDR3 sequence: CASSAGTSGSLSTDTQYF. The CDR3 DNA follows: TGTGCCAGCAGCGCCGGGACTAGCGGCTCCCTTAGCACAGATACGCAGTATTTT. The chain has TRBV5-8 and TRBJ2-3; 11 bases match TRBD2. V was clipped by 4 bases and J by 0 bases; unmatched bases: 10. Germline values: CDR1 SGHTS, CDR2 YDEGEE. The CDR3 is 18 amino acids.

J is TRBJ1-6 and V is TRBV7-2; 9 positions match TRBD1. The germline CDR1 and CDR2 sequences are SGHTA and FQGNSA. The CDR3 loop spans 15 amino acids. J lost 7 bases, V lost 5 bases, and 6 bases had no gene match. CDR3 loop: CASSPRQGGNSPLHF. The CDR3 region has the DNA TGTGCCAGCAGCCCCAGACAGGGGGGAAATTCACCCCTCCACTTT.

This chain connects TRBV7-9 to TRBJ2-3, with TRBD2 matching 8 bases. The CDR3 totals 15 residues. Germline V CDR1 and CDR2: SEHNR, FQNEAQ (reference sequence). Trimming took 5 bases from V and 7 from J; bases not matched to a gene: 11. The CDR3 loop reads CASSRGGGLPNTQYF. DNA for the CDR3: TGTGCCAGCAGCAGAGGCGGGGGGCTGCCGAATACGCAGTATTTT.

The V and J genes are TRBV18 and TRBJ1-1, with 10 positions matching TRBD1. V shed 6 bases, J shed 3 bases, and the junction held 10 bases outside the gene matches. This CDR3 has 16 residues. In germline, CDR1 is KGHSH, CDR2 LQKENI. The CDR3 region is CASSKSQTGGYTEAFF. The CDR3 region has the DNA TGTGCCAGCTCTAAATCCCAGACAGGGGGCTACACTGAAGCTTTCTTT.

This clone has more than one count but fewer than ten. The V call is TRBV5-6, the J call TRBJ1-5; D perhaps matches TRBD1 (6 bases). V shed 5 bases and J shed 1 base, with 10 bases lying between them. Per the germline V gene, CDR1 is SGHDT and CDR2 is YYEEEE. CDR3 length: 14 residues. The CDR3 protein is CASSNRVSNQPQHF. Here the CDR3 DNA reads TGTGCCAGCAGTAACAGGGTAAGCAATCAGCCCCAGCATTTT.

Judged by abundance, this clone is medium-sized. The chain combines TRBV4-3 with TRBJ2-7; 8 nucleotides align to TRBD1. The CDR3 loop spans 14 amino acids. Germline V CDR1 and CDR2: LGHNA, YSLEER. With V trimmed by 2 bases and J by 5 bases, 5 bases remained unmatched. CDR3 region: CASSQNRGLNEQYF. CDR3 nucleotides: TGCGCCAGCAGCCAAAACAGGGGGTTGAACGAGCAGTACTTC.

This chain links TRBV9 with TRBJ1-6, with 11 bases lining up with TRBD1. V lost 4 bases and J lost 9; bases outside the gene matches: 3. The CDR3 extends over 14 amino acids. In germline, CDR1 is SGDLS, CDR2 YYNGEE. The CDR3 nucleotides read TGTGCCAGCAGCCGGGACAGGGGGAGTTCACCCCTCCACTTT. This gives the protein CASSRDRGSSPLHF.

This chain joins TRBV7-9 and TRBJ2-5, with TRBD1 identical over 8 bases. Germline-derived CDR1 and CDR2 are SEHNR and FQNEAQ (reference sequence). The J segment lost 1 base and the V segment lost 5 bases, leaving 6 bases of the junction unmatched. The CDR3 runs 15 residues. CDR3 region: CASSNGQGPQETQYF. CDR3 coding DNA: TGTGCCAGCAGCAACGGACAGGGCCCCCAAGAGACCCAGTACTTC. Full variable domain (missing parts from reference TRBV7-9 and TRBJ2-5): DTGVSQNPRHKITKRGQNVTFRCDPISEHNRLYWYRQTLGQGPEFLTYFQNEAQLEKSRLLSDRFSAERPKGSFSTLEIQRTEQGDSAMYLCASSNGQGPQETQYFGPGTRLLVL.

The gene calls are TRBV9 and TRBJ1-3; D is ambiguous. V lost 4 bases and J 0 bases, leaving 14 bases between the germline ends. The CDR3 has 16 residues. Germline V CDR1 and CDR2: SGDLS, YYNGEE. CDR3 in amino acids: CASSFPGGSSGNTIYF. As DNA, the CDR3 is TGTGCCAGCAGCTTCCCCGGAGGGAGCTCTGGAAACACCATATATTTT.

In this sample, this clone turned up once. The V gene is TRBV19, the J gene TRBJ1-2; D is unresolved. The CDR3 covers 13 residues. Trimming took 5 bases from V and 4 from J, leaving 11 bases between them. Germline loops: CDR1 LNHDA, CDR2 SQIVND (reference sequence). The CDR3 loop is CASSLGRGYGYTF. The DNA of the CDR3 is TGTGCCAGTAGTCTTGGTCGGGGCTATGGCTACACCTTC.

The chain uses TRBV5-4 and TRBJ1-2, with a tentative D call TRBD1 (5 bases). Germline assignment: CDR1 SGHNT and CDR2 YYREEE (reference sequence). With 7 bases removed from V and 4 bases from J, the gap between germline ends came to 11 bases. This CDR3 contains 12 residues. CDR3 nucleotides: TGTGCCAGCTCGGCGGGGACCTATGGCTACACCTTC. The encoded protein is CASSAGTYGYTF.

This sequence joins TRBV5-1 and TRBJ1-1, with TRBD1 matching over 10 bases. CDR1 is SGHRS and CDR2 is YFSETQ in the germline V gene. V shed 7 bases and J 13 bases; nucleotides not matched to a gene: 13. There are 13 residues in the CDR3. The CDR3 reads CASSTGGVLGVFF. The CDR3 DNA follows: TGCGCCAGCTCGACAGGGGGCGTATTAGGGGTTTTCTTT.

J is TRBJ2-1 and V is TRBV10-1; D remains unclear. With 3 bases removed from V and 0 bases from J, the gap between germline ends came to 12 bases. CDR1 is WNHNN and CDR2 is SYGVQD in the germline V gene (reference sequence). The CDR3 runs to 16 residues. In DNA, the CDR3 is TGCGCCAGCAGTGATTCTACTCCTAGCTCCTACAATGAGCAGTTCTTC. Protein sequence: CASSDSTPSSYNEQFF.

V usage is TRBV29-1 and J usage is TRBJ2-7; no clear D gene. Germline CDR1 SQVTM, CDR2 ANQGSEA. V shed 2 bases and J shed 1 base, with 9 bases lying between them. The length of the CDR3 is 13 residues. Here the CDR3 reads CSVEPSDSYEQYF. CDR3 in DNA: TGCAGCGTTGAACCCTCAGATTCCTACGAGCAGTACTTC.

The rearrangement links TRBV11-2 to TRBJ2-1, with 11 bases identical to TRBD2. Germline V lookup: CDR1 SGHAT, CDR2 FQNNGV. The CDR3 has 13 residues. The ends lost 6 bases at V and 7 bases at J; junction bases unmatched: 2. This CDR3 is CASRRLAGNEQFF. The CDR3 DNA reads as TGTGCCAGCAGACGACTAGCGGGGAATGAGCAGTTCTTC.